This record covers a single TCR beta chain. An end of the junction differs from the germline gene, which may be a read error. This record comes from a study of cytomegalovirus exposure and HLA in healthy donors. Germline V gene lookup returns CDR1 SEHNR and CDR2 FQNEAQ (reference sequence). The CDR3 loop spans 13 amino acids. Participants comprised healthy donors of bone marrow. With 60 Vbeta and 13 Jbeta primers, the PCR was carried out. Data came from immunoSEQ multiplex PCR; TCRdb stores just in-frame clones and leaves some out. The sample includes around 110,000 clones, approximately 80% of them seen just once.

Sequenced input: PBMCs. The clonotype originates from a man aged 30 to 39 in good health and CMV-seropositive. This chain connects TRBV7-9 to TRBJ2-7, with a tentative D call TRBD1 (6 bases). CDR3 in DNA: TGTTCCAGCAGCCCAGGACAGCTCTACGAGCAGTACTTC. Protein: CSSSPGQLYEQYF.